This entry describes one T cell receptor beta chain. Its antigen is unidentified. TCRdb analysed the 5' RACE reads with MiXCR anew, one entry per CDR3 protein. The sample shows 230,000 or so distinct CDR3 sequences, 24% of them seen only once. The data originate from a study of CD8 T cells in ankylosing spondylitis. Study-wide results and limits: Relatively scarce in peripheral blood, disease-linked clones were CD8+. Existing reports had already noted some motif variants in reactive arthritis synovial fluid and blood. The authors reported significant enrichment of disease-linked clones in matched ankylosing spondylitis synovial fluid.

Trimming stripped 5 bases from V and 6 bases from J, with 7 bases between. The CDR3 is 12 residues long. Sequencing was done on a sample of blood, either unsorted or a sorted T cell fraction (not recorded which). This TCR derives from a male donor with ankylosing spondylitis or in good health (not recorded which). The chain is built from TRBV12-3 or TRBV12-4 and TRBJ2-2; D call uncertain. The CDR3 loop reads CASSGYSGELFF. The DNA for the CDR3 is TGTGCCAGCAGTGGGTACTCCGGGGAGCTGTTTTTT.